This entry features one TCR beta chain sequence. Germline CDR1 and CDR2: SGHVS and FNYEAQ. V shed 3 bases, J shed 8 bases, and the junction held 4 bases outside the gene matches. The CDR3 runs to 14 residues. This sample stems from a study of blood T cell repertoires in COVID-19. Study overall: T cells, B-cell-depleted T cells, or PBMCs supplied cDNA or gDNA.

The protocol was immunoSEQ multiplex PCR, while the TCRdb copy is restricted to in-frame clones and leaves out a portion. The table records over 60,000 clones, about 84% of them present only once. The sequenced sample was peripheral blood. V usage is TRBV7-6 and J usage is TRBJ1-4, with 9 positions matching TRBD1. This receptor was taken from a man aged 50-59 years with COVID-19, enrolled during active disease. This CDR3 reads CASSLTGQGEKLFF. CDR3 nucleotide sequence: TGTGCCAGCAGCTTGACGGGACAGGGCGAAAAACTGTTTTTT.